The present entry profiles one T cell receptor (beta chain) with its context. Germline values: CDR1 MGHRA, CDR2 YSYEKL. Trimming pared 1 base from V and 2 bases from J, leaving 7 bases between. There are 14 residues in the CDR3. The data are from a study of CD8 T cells in Susac syndrome. Random hexamers served to reverse transcribe roughly 0.5 to 1 ug RNA. From the immunoSEQ multiplex PCR reads, TCRdb called clonotypes with MiXCR, one entry per CDR3 protein. The table records under 200,000 distinct CDR3 sequences, approximately 95% of them present only once. In the multiple sclerosis control group, patients were treatment-naive and had stable or active relapsing-remitting disease. While CD8+ and CD4+ T cells were isolated negatively, TEMRA cells were enriched by FACS.

The sample taken for sequencing was CD8+ T cells from PBMCs. This receptor was obtained from a human donor with multiple sclerosis. The gene calls are TRBV4-1 and TRBJ2-3, with no clear D. The CDR3: CASSQARSTDTQYF. Here the CDR3 DNA reads TGCGCCAGCAGCCAAGCTCGGTCCACAGATACGCAGTATTTT.